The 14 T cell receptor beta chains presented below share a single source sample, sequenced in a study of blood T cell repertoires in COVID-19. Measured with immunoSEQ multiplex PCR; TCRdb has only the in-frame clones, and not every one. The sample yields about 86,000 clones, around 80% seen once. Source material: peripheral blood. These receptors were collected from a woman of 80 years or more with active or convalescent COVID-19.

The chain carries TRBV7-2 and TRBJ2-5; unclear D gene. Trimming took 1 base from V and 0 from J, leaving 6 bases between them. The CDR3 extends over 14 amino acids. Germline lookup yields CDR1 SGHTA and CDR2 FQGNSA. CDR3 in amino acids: CASSLDSHQETQYF. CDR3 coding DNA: TGTGCCAGCAGCTTAGACAGCCACCAAGAGACCCAGTACTTC.

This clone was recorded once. CDR3 sequence (DNA): TGTGCCAGCAGTTCCTCGATGGGGACAGGGAAGCCACCCCTCCACTTT. This sequence encodes CASSSSMGTGKPPLHF. The chain employs TRBV6-6 and TRBJ1-6; 9 bases match TRBD1. V lost 4 bases and J lost 11; bases outside the gene matches: 12. The CDR3 contains 16 residues. CDR1 and CDR2 (germline): MNHNY, SVGAGI (reference sequence).

The CDR3 sequence is CASSVEGLAAPYNEQFF. The CDR3 DNA reads TGTGCCAGCAGCGTAGAGGGCCTAGCGGCCCCCTACAATGAGCAGTTCTTC. V gene TRBV9 combines with J gene TRBJ2-1, with 7 bases identical to TRBD2. This CDR3 spans 17 amino acids. V gave up 0 bases and J gave up 2 bases; unmatched junction bases: 8. Looked up from germline, CDR1 is SGDLS and CDR2 is YYNGEE.

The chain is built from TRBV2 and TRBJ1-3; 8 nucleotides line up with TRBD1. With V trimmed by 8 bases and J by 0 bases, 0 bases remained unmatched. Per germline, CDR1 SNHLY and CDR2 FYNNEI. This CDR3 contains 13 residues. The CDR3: CASDRGSGNTIYF. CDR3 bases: TGTGCCAGCGACAGGGGCTCTGGAAACACCATATATTTT. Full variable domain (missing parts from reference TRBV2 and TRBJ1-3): EPEVTQTPSHQVTQMGQEVILRCVPISNHLYFYWYRQILGQKVEFLVSFYNNEISEKSEIFDDQFSVERPDGSNFTLKIRSTKLEDSAMYFCASDRGSGNTIYFGEGSWLTVV.

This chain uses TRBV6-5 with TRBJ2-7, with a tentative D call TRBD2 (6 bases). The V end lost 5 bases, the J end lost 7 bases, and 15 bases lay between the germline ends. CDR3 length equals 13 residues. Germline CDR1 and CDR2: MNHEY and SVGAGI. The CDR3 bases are TGTGCCAGCAGTCGGGCAGGGAGGAGTGAGCAGTACTTC. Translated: CASSRAGRSEQYF.

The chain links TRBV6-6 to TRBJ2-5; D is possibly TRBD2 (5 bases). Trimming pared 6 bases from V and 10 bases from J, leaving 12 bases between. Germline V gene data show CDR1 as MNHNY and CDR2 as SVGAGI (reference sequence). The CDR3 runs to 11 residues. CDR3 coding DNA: TGTGCCAGCAGAGCACAAGGGAGCCAGTACTTC. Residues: CASRAQGSQYF.

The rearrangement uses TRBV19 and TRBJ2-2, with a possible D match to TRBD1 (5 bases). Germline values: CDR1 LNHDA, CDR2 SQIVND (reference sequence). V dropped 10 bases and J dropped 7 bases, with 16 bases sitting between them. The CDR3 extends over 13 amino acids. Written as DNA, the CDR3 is TGTGCCACCGTAAGGGGCCAGATCGGGGAGCTGTTTTTT. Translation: CATVRGQIGELFF. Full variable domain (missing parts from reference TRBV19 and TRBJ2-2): DGGITQSPKYLFRKEGQNVTLSCEQNLNHDAMYWYRQDPGQGLRLIYYSQIVNDFQKGDIAEGYSVSREKKESFPLTVTSAQKNPTAFYLCATVRGQIGELFFGEGSRLTVL.

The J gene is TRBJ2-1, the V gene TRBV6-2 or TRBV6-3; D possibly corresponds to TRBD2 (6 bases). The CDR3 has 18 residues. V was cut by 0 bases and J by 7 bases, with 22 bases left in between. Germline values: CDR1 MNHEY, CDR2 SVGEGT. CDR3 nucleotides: TGTGCCAGCAGTTACTCTGGGCGGGGTGCGGGGTTCGGGAATGAGCAGTTCTTC. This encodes CASSYSGRGAGFGNEQFF.

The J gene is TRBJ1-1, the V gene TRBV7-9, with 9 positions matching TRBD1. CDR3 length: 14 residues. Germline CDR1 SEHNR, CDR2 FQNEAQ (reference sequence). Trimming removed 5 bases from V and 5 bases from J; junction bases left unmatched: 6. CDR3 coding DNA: TGTGCCAGCAGCGGGGGGACAGGGTGGACTGAAGCTTTCTTT. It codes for CASSGGTGWTEAFF.

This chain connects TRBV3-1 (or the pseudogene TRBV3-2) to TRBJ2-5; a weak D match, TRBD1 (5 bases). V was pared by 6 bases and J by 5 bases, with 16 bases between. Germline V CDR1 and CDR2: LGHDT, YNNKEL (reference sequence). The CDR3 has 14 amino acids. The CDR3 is CASSLGARVETQYF. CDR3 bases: TGTGCCAGCAGTTTAGGGGCTCGGGTGGAGACCCAGTACTTC.

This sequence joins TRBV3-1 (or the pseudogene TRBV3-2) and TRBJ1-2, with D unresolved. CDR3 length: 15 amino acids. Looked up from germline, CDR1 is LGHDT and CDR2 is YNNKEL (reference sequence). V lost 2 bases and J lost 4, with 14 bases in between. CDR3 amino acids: CASSQLSQVGYGYTF. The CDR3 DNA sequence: TGTGCCAGCAGCCAACTATCGCAGGTCGGCTATGGCTACACCTTC.

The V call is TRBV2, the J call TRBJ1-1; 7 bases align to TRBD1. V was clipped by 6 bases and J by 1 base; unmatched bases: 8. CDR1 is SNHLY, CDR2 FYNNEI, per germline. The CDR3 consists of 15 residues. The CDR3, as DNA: TGTGCCAGCAGGACCCAACAGGGGTCGAACACTGAAGCTTTCTTT. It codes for CASRTQQGSNTEAFF.

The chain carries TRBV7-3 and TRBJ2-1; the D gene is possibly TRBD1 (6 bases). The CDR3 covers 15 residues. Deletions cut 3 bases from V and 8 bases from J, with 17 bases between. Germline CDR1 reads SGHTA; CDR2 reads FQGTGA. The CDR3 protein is CASSFWGRAVDEQFF. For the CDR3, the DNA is TGTGCCAGCAGCTTCTGGGGGCGGGCTGTTGATGAGCAGTTCTTC.

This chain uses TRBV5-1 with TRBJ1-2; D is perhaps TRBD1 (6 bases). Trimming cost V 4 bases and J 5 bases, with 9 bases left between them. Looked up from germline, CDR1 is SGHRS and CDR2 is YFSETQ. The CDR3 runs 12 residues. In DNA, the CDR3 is TGCGCCAGCAGCGCGGACAGTTATGGCTACACCTTC. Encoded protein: CASSADSYGYTF.